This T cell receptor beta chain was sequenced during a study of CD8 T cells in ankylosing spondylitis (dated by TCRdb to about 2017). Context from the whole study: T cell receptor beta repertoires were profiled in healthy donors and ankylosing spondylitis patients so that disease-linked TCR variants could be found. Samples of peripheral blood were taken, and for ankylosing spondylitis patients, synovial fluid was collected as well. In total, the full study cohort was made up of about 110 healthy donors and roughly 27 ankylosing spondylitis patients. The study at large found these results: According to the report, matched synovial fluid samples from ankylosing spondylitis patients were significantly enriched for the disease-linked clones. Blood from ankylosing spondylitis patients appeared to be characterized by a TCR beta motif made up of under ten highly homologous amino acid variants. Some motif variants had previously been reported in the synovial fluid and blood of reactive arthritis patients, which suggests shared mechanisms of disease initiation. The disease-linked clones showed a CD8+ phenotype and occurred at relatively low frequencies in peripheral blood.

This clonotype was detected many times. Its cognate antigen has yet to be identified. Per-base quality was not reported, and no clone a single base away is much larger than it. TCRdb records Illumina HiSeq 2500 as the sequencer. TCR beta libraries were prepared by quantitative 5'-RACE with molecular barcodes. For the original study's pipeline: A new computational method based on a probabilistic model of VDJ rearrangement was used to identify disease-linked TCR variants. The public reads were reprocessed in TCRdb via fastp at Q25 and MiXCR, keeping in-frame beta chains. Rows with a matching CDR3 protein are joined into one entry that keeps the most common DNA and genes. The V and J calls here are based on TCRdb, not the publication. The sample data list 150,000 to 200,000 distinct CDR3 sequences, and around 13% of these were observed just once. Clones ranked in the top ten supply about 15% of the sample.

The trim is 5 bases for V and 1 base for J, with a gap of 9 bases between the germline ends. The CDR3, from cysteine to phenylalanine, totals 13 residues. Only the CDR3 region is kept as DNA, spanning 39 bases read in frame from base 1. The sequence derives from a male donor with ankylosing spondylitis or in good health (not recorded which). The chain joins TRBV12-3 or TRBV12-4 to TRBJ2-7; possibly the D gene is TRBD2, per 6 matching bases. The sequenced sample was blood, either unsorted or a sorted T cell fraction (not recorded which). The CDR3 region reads CASSPSDSYEQYF. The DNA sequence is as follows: TGTGCCAGCAGTCCTAGCGATTCCTACGAGCAGTACTTC.